The T cell receptor beta chain under discussion was sequenced for a study of shared clonotypes between healthy human individuals. The method was immunoSEQ multiplex PCR; TCRdb's version includes in-frame clones alone and lacks a portion of them. The sample includes about 1 million clones, 60% to 80% of them seen just once. Germline V lookup: CDR1 SNHLY, CDR2 FYNNEI. CDR3 length equals 15 residues. With 8 bases clipped from V and 3 bases from J, the junction kept 8 bases outside the gene matches. The chain employs TRBV2 and TRBJ2-3; 10 bases line up with TRBD1. Sequenced input: memory CD4+ T cells sorted from blood. The subset here: CD45RA-negative fraction. The origin of this receptor is a young man in good health. The DNA for the CDR3 is TGTGCCAGCCGAGAAGACAGGGGGCGAACAGATACGCAGTATTTT. Translation gives CASREDRGRTDTQYF.